The rows below give T cell receptor beta chains drawn from one sample of a study of cytomegalovirus exposure and HLA in healthy donors. The method was immunoSEQ multiplex PCR; TCRdb's version includes in-frame clones alone and lacks a portion of them. The repertoire holds 90,000 to 110,000 clones, with more than 60% as singletons. What was sequenced was PBMCs. Receptors were obtained from a woman between 40 and 55 years old in good health and CMV-seropositive. Both conserved end residues are part of each CDR3. The order of the fields is J gene, V gene, clone size, D gene, CDR3 DNA, CDR3 protein. D genes are given only for firm matches. Where a row states a size, it is once, few, many or the class of an expanded clone; other rows omit it.

TRBJ1-3,TRBV28,.,.,TGTGCCAGCAGCGTAACCCCATGGGGGCTAGGAAACACCATATATTTT,CASSVTPWGLGNTIYF
TRBJ2-5,TRBV6-5,.,TRBD2,TGTGCCAGCAGCCCGGGACTAGCGCAAGAGACCCAGTACTTC,CASSPGLAQETQYF
TRBJ2-2,TRBV27,.,TRBD2,TGTGCCAGCACGGGACTAGCGGGAGTTGGGGAGCTGTTTTTT,CASTGLAGVGELFF
TRBJ2-7,TRBV6-5,few,TRBD1,TGTGCCAGCAGTCTTGCCGGGACAGGGGACTACGAGCAGTACTTC,CASSLAGTGDYEQYF
TRBJ2-1,TRBV7-9,.,TRBD2,TGTGCCAGCAGCTTAGATAGCGGGGGGGCCCTGGTGCAGTTCTTC,CASSLDSGGALVQFF
TRBJ2-1,TRBV9,few,TRBD1,TGTGCCAGCAGCGTAACCTCCCAGGACAGGCTCAATGAGCAGTTCTTC,CASSVTSQDRLNEQFF
TRBJ2-5,TRBV29-1,.,TRBD1,TGCAGCGTTGACGGGCAGGGGGCAGGTCTCCAGCAAGAGACCCAGTACTTC,CSVDGQGAGLQQETQYF
TRBJ2-1,TRBV25-1,.,.,TGTGCCAGCCGCGCGGGTGATGAGCAGTTCTTC,CASRAGDEQFF
TRBJ1-2,TRBV20-1,.,TRBD1,TGCAGTGCTGGGACAGGCCACTACACCTTC,CSAGTGHYTF
TRBJ2-7,TRBV4-1,once,TRBD2,TGCGCCAGCAGCCGGGGACTAGCTGAAGCCTACGAGCAGTACTTC,CASSRGLAEAYEQYF
TRBJ2-7,TRBV2,.,TRBD1,TGTGCCAGCAGTGAACAAGGGGGCGGCTACGAGCAGTACTTC,CASSEQGGGYEQYF
TRBJ1-1,TRBV19,few,.,TGTGCCAGTAGTATCCCCTCGCGGGGGTCCCCCATGAACACTGAAGCTTTCTTT,CASSIPSRGSPMNTEAFF
TRBJ2-3,TRBV10-2,.,.,TGCGCCAGCAGGTCCCCGGGAGACGCAGATACGCAGTATTTT,CASRSPGDADTQYF
TRBJ2-1,TRBV5-1,.,TRBD2,TGCGCCAGCAGCCTAGGGACTAGCGGATACAATGAGCAGTTCTTC,CASSLGTSGYNEQFF
TRBJ1-1,TRBV27,.,.,TGTGCCAGCATAAAAGGAGGCCGGGACAACGCTGAAGCTTTCTTT,CASIKGGRDNAEAFF
TRBJ1-5,TRBV5-1,few,.,TGCGCCAGCAGCTCAGGACAGAATCAGCCCCAGCATTTT,CASSSGQNQPQHF
TRBJ2-4,TRBV5-6,.,.,TGTGCCAGCAGCCCCTCGGGAAACAAAAACATTCAGTACTTC,CASSPSGNKNIQYF
TRBJ2-7,TRBV15,.,TRBD2,TGTGCCACCAGCAGGCCCGGGGGGGGATCCTACGAGCAGTACTTC,CATSRPGGGSYEQYF
TRBJ1-1,TRBV4-1,.,.,TGCGCCAGCAGCCAAGATGGAGCTGAAGCTTTCTTT,CASSQDGAEAFF
TRBJ2-3,TRBV25-1,.,.,TGTGCCAGCAGTGAATATATCCGGGGCACAGATACGCAGTATTTT,CASSEYIRGTDTQYF
TRBJ2-3,TRBV7-2,few,TRBD2,TGTGCCAGCAGCCCTCATGGACTAGCGGGGTACACAGATACGCAGTATTTT,CASSPHGLAGYTDTQYF
TRBJ1-6,TRBV5-6,.,.,TGTGCCAGCAGCTTGGCAGACTATAATTCACCCCTCCACTTT,CASSLADYNSPLHF
TRBJ2-7,TRBV11-2,.,.,TGTGCCAGCAGCTTCAGGGTCCGGAACGAGCAGTACTTC,CASSFRVRNEQYF
TRBJ1-4,TRBV6-5,.,TRBD1,TGTGCCAGCAGTAGGGGGACAGTTAATGAAAAACTGTTTTTT,CASSRGTVNEKLFF
TRBJ2-1,TRBV5-1,.,TRBD1,TGCGCCAGCAGCTTGTTGGTGACAGGGGGGGCAAATGAGCAGTTCTTC,CASSLLVTGGANEQFF
TRBJ1-1,TRBV28,.,.,TGTGCCACGGGGGTGTACACTGAAGCTTTCTTT,CATGVYTEAFF
TRBJ1-2,TRBV5-6,.,TRBD1,TGTGCCAGCAGCCCTGGACAGGGGGGCAACTATGGCTACACCTTC,CASSPGQGGNYGYTF
TRBJ2-7,TRBV7-9,few,.,TGTGCCAGCTCCCCAGGGGTGGGTAGGAACGAGCAGTACTTC,CASSPGVGRNEQYF
TRBJ2-7,TRBV28,.,TRBD2,TGTGCCAGCAATGGCGGGAGCATCGGGGTCGAGCAGTACTTC,CASNGGSIGVEQYF
TRBJ1-2,TRBV7-9,.,.,TGTTCCAGCAGCAAAGGGGTTAACTATGGCTACACCTTC,CSSSKGVNYGYTF
TRBJ2-5,TRBV27,.,TRBD2,TGTGCCAGCAGTTTAATTCCCCCCCTAGCGGGGACGGAAACCCAGTACTTC,CASSLIPPLAGTETQYF
TRBJ2-7,TRBV5-4,.,.,TGTGCCAGCAGCCGGGGCGGGACAGTCGGCATTTTCTACGAGCAGTACTTC,CASSRGGTVGIFYEQYF
TRBJ1-6,TRBV9,.,TRBD1,TGTGCCAGCAGCGAGGGGCTAGGGGGCGCGGATAATTCACCCCTCCACTTT,CASSEGLGGADNSPLHF
TRBJ2-1,TRBV7-9,.,.,TGTTCCAGCAGCTTAAGTTCGGACAATGAGCAGTTCTTC,CSSSLSSDNEQFF
TRBJ2-7,TRBV15,.,.,TGTGCCACCAGCAGAGATGGGGCGCGGGGAACCCACGAGCAGTACTTC,CATSRDGARGTHEQYF
TRBJ2-1,TRBV2,.,TRBD2,TGTGCCAGCAGTAAGCGTCTCGTACTAGCGGGAGGAGACAATGAGCAGTTCTTC,CASSKRLVLAGGDNEQFF
TRBJ2-3,TRBV9,.,.,TGTGCCAGCAGCGTCGGAGGGGGGGTGCGGGATACGCAGTATTTT,CASSVGGGVRDTQYF
TRBJ2-3,TRBV2,.,TRBD2,TGTGCCAGGAGGGGCCTAGCGGCCACAGATACGCAGTATTTT,CARRGLAATDTQYF
TRBJ2-7,TRBV4-2,few,.,TGTGCCAGCAGGACAGCCAGCTCCTACGAGCAGTACTTC,CASRTASSYEQYF
TRBJ2-2,TRBV29-1,few,TRBD1,TGCAGCGTTGCTTTGTGGGACAGATCCACCGGGGAGCTGTTTTTT,CSVALWDRSTGELFF
TRBJ1-1,TRBV2,.,.,TGTGCCAGCAGTGAAGCGCTTCGTCGAGTTATGAACACTGAAGCTTTCTTT,CASSEALRRVMNTEAFF
TRBJ2-4,TRBV5-5,.,.,TGTGCCAGCAGCTTGGTCTCAGTAGCCAAAAACATTCAGTACTTC,CASSLVSVAKNIQYF
TRBJ2-1,TRBV10-1,.,TRBD2,TGCGCCAGCAGTAGGCAACTCGGGGGGGACAATGAGCAGTTCTTC,CASSRQLGGDNEQFF